This T cell receptor (beta chain) was sequenced for a study of vaccination and CD4 T cells after COVID-19. Time point of the sample: late sampling 161 to 241 days after vaccination in a few convalescent patients. This CDR3 contains 15 residues. The V and J ends lost 5 bases and 6 bases, in that order; junction bases with no gene match: 8. Germline V lookup: CDR1 SGHTA, CDR2 FQGNSA. TCRdb reprocessed the PCR reads via MiXCR and lists one record per CDR3 protein. The table lists more than 35,000 distinct CDR3 sequences, 36% of them singletons, with approximately 5% in the top ten. Study results and caveats: The appearance of a median around 90% of reactive clones in convalescent patients occurred only post-vaccination.

Concerning this clonotype itself: Its antigen remains unidentified.

Source: CD4+ T cells from blood, taken about 7 months after SARS-CoV-2 vaccination. The V and J genes are TRBV7-2 and TRBJ2-2; TRBD2 matches 8 bases. This TCR was recovered from a human donor who had recovered from COVID-19. The CDR3 region has the DNA TGTGCCAGCAGCCTCAGCGGGAGCATAGCCGGGGAGCTGTTTTTT. Protein: CASSLSGSIAGELFF.